This entry features one T cell receptor (beta chain) sequence. The antigen is undetermined. In the authors' methods: Patient CD8+ clones bigger than 1% seldom lined up with published virus-specific TCRB sequences. The protocol was immunoSEQ multiplex PCR, while the TCRdb copy is restricted to in-frame clones and leaves out a portion. From that table come the V and J calls and clone size; the DNA was used to work out D and trimming. The data contain 15,000 to 20,000 clones, over 60% of them singletons. These data come from a study of somatic mutations in cytotoxic T cells in rheumatoid arthritis. About the research overall: No treatment had yet been given when patient blood (around 30 ml EDTA) was drawn, right after diagnosis. Overall study findings and caveats: Patients with a largest CD8+ clone exceeding 20% of CD8+ cells numbered 8 of 65.

V shed 9 bases and J 2 bases; nucleotides not matched to a gene: 20. Germline lookup yields CDR1 SGHVS and CDR2 FQNEAQ. The CDR3 runs to 18 residues. The genes are TRBV7-8 and TRBJ2-7; 9 bases map to TRBD1. Sequenced sample: CD8+ T cells sorted from blood. The source of this sequence is an adult with rheumatoid arthritis. DNA for the CDR3: TGTGCCAGGTGTAGGACAGGGGACCACTTCACAATCCCCTACGAGCAGTACTTC. Translated: CARCRTGDHFTIPYEQYF.